The text below deals with one TCR beta chain. Antigen: not known. Despite likely unrecorded immune exposures, the donors were nominally healthy at the time of sampling. These data come from a study of cytomegalovirus exposure and HLA in healthy donors. Study observations and caveats: Reports credit the classifier with highly specific, highly sensitive diagnosis of cytomegalovirus status. A list of 150 or so TCR beta chains associated with cytomegalovirus was given.

The PCR ran on 60 Vbeta and 13 Jbeta primers. Repertoires were generated with immunoSEQ multiplex PCR, while TCRdb's copy carries only in-frame clones and drops some. The sample yields approximately 130,000 clones, around 85% seen once. Germline V lookup: CDR1 SGHNT, CDR2 YYREEE (reference sequence). The CDR3 runs 16 residues. V trimming: 0 bases; J trimming: 3 bases; junction bases outside the gene matches: 6. The chain is built from TRBV5-4 and TRBJ2-4; 7 nucleotides agree with TRBD1. Sequenced material: PBMCs. This clonotype was sampled from a woman younger than 45 in good health and CMV-seropositive. The DNA of the CDR3 is TGTGCCAGCAGCTTGGAAGGGGGCTCGGACAAAAACATTCAGTACTTC. Its translation: CASSLEGGSDKNIQYF. The entire variable domain, with the rest obtained from reference TRBV5-4 and TRBJ2-4, is as follows: ETGVTQSPTHLIKTRGQQVTLRCSSQSGHNTVSWYQQALGQGPQFIFQYYREEENGRGNFPPRFSGLQFPNYSSELNVNALELDDSALYLCASSLEGGSDKNIQYFGAGTRLSVL.